The entry below describes one TCR beta chain. Its antigen is as yet unknown. The data stem from a study of STAT5B mutations in CD4+ large granular lymphocyte leukemia. Findings and limits, study-wide: Main leukemic clonotypes were patient-specific, but about 26% appeared at low frequency elsewhere. Patient CD4-sorted repertoires stayed more clonal than healthy ones after leukemic-clone removal.

Sequencing was at survey level. TCRdb's table, derived via immunoSEQ multiplex PCR, lists solely in-frame clones and lacks some. The sample lists some 34,000 clones, roughly 80% occurring once. What was sequenced was CD4+ T cells from blood buffy coats. The receptor's source is a human donor in good health.

CDR3 sequence: CASSIRNHPEAFF. The CDR3 DNA reads as TGTGCCAGTAGTATAAGGAACCATCCGGAAGCTTTCTTT. V is TRBV19 and J is TRBJ1-1; D not certain. CDR3 size: 13 residues. The germline V gene has CDR1 LNHDA and CDR2 SQIVND (reference sequence). The V and J ends lost 2 bases and 8 bases respectively, with 12 bases between them.